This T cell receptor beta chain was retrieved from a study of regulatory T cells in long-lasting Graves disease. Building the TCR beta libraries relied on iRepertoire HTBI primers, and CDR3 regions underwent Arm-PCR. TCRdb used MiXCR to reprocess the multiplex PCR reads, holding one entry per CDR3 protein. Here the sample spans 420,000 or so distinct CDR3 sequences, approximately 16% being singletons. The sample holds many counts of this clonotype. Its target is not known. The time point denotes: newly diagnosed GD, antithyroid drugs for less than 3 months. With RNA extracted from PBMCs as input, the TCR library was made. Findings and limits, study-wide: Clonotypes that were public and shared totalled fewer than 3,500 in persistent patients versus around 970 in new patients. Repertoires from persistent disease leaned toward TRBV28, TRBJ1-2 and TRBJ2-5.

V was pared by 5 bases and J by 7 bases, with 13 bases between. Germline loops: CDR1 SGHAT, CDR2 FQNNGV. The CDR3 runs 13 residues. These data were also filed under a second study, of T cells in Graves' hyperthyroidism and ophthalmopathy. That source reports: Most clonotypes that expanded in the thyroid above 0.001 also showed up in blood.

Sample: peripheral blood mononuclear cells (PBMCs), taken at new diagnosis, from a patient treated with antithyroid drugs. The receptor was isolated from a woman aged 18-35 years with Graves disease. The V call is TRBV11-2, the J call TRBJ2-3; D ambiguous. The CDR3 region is CASSTSSDYTQYF. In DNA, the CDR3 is TGTGCCAGCAGCACCTCTAGTGATTATACGCAGTATTTT.